This TCR beta chain was recorded in a study of blood T cell repertoires in COVID-19. Background on the study: Samples representing acute and convalescent COVID-19 were sourced from the United States, Italy and Spain. Sources were T cells, B-cell-depleted T cells, or PBMCs; the material itself was cDNA or gDNA.

Original processing methods: Estimation of nucleated cell counts was performed using reference gene primer amplification. TCRdb keeps only in-frame clones here, not all; method: immunoSEQ multiplex PCR. V, J and clone size were drawn from that table, and D and trimming were deduced from the DNA. Of 150,000 to 250,000 clones in the sample, 70% to 85% were seen once. The sample consisted of peripheral blood. This receptor was taken from a human donor with acute or convalescent COVID-19. The donor label of this sample is uncertain.

Here the CDR3 reads CASSTGQENTGELFF. CDR3 sequence (DNA): TGCGCCAGCAGCACGGGACAAGAGAACACCGGGGAGCTGTTTTTT. The gene calls are TRBV5-1 and TRBJ2-2; D might be TRBD1 (6 bases). The CDR3 length is 15 residues. The V gene's germline CDR1 is SGHRS and CDR2 YFSETQ. The V end was cut by 4 bases, the J end by 1 base, with 11 bases between.